A single sample is the source of the 15 T cell receptor beta chains below, sequenced in a study of T cells in Graves' hyperthyroidism and ophthalmopathy. Researchers amplified the TCR beta CDR3 regions from RNA transcripts. The HTBI set primed first-round TCR CDR3 RT-PCR. TCRdb called the multiplex PCR reads again in MiXCR, with one record for every CDR3 protein. The table has more than 300,000 distinct CDR3 sequences, roughly 17% seen once. Sequenced input: blood. These receptors were collected from a woman aged 25 to 39 with Graves' hyperthyroidism that later progressed to Graves' ophthalmopathy.

Ten or more counts support this clonotype. This sequence joins TRBV11-2 and TRBJ1-2; D gene uncertain. Germline-derived CDR1 and CDR2 are SGHAT and FQNNGV. The CDR3 is 13 amino acids. V was pared by 1 base and J by 8 bases, with 11 bases between. CDR3 loop: CASSLGQSMGYTF. The CDR3 DNA reads as TGTGCCAGCAGCTTAGGGCAGTCTATGGGCTACACCTTC.

J is TRBJ1-1 and V is TRBV5-1, with a possible D match to TRBD1 (6 bases). Trimming stripped 5 bases from V and 6 bases from J, with 17 bases between. The CDR3 has 14 residues. The germline gives CDR1 SGHRS, CDR2 YFSETQ. The CDR3 DNA is TGCGCCAGCAGTCGTACATCCAGGGGATCTGAAGCTTTCTTT. Translated, it gives CASSRTSRGSEAFF.

This clonotype has ten or more counts. The chain is built from TRBV3-1 and TRBJ1-2; 10 bases map to TRBD1. The V gene's germline CDR1 is LGHDT and CDR2 YNNKEL (reference sequence). The CDR3 extends over 16 amino acids. After removal of 1 base from V and 2 bases from J, the junction contained 4 bases not matched to a gene. The CDR3 DNA reads as TGTGCCAGCAGCCAAGGGCTGGGACAGGGGAACTATGGCTACACCTTC. Translated: CASSQGLGQGNYGYTF.

The chain employs TRBV20-1 and TRBJ2-5, with TRBD2 matching 9 bases. Germline V gives CDR1 DFQATT, CDR2 SNEGSKA (reference sequence). The CDR3 contains 14 residues. CDR3 protein: CRARLAGRQETQYF. CDR3 bases: TGCAGGGCACGGCTAGCGGGGCGACAAGAGACCCAGTACTTC.

This clonotype appeared a few times. The genes are TRBV20-1 and TRBJ2-1, with D perhaps matching TRBD1 (6 bases). Germline lookup yields CDR1 DFQATT and CDR2 SNEGSKA (reference sequence). The CDR3 runs to 13 residues. Trimming took 6 bases from V and 5 from J, leaving 14 bases between them. The DNA for the CDR3 is TGCAGTGCCAGGGGAATGCCAGACAATGAGCAGTTCTTC. As protein: CSARGMPDNEQFF.

This clonotype appeared many times. The J gene is TRBJ2-2, the V gene TRBV7-8; 10 bases fit TRBD1. The CDR3 loop spans 14 amino acids. V shed 8 bases and J 7 bases; nucleotides not matched to a gene: 7. CDR1 and CDR2 from the germline V gene are SGHVS and FQNEAQ. The CDR3 loop is CASGRDRGHGELFF. The CDR3 bases are TGTGCCAGCGGCCGGGACAGGGGACACGGGGAGCTGTTTTTT. The entire variable domain, with the rest obtained from reference TRBV7-8 and TRBJ2-2, is as follows: GAGVSQSPRYKVAKRGQDVALRCDPISGHVSLFWYQQALGQGPEFLTYFQNEAQLDKSGLPSDRFFAERPEGSVSTLKIQRTQQEDSAVYLCASGRDRGHGELFFGEGSRLTVL.

At least ten counts were recorded for this clonotype. The chain is built from TRBV2 and TRBJ1-2; 7 nucleotides agree with TRBD1. V lost 4 bases, J lost 7 bases, and 6 bases stayed unmatched. The germline gives CDR1 SNHLY, CDR2 FYNNEI. The CDR3 covers 13 residues. DNA of the CDR3: TGTGCCAGCAGTGGCAGGGGGGGATTTGGCTACACCTTC. Protein: CASSGRGGFGYTF.

This clonotype was found a few times. The chain is built from TRBV29-1 and TRBJ2-7; D might be TRBD2 (5 bases). CDR3 length: 12 residues. CDR1 is SQVTM, CDR2 ANQGSEA, per germline. With 6 bases removed from V and 7 bases from J, the gap between germline ends came to 16 bases. The CDR3 region is CSVGELGREQYF. In nucleotides, the CDR3 is TGCAGCGTCGGGGAGTTAGGTAGGGAGCAGTACTTC.

This clonotype was detected a few times. This sequence joins TRBV19 and TRBJ2-6, with no clear D. Deletions cut 3 bases from V and 0 bases from J, with 6 bases between. This CDR3 is 15 amino acids long. Germline assignment: CDR1 LNHDA and CDR2 SQIVND (reference sequence). CDR3 nucleotide sequence: TGTGCCAGTAGTATTACGGGCTCTGGGGCCAACGTCCTGACTTTC. Translating gives CASSITGSGANVLTF.

This clonotype showed up just a few times. The chain couples TRBV20-1 to TRBJ2-3; unclear D gene. Trimming removed 0 bases at V and 0 bases at J, with 7 bases between. The germline CDR1 and CDR2 sequences are DFQATT and SNEGSKA (reference sequence). This CDR3 contains 14 residues. CDR3 loop: CSARDIYSTDTQYF. The CDR3 DNA sequence: TGCAGTGCTAGAGACATTTATAGCACAGATACGCAGTATTTT.

This clonotype has a handful of counts. The J gene is TRBJ1-2, the V gene TRBV13; TRBD1 matches 7 bases. V shed 5 bases and J 7 bases; nucleotides not matched to a gene: 7. The germline V gene has CDR1 PRHDT and CDR2 FYEKMQ (reference sequence). CDR3 length equals 13 residues. The CDR3: CASSTKGAPGYTF. CDR3 DNA: TGTGCCAGCAGCACGAAGGGGGCGCCTGGCTACACCTTC.

V is TRBV27 and J is TRBJ2-7; TRBD1 aligns across 11 bases. The CDR3 is 14 amino acids. Losses at the gene ends were 3 bases for V and 9 bases for J; bases not matched to a gene: 7. In germline, CDR1 is MNHEY, CDR2 SMNVEV (reference sequence). CDR3 bases: TGTGCCAGCAGTTTGCGGACAGGGGGCGACGGGCAGTACTTC. As protein: CASSLRTGGDGQYF.

This clonotype turned up a few times. The chain combines TRBV20-1 with TRBJ1-1; D is unclear. Germline V gene sequence: CDR1 DFQATT, CDR2 SNEGSKA (reference sequence). The CDR3 consists of 12 residues. The V end lost 5 bases, the J end lost 2 bases, and 9 bases lay between the germline ends. This CDR3 is CSACERNTEAFF. The CDR3 bases are TGCAGTGCTTGCGAGAGAAACACTGAAGCTTTCTTT.

This clonotype was seen repeatedly, ten times or more. The V call is TRBV19, the J call TRBJ2-1; TRBD2 aligns across 9 bases. The V gene end was trimmed by 1 base and the J gene end by 1 base; junction bases not matched to a gene: 2. The CDR3 spans 16 residues. The germline V gene encodes CDR1 LNHDA and CDR2 SQIVND (reference sequence). The CDR3 is CASSIALAGSYNEQFF. The DNA for the CDR3 is TGTGCCAGTAGTATAGCACTAGCGGGTTCCTACAATGAGCAGTTCTTC.

This clonotype has ten or more counts. The chain employs TRBV11-2 and TRBJ2-1, with D hard to call. There are 14 residues in the CDR3. Germline V CDR1 and CDR2: SGHAT, FQNNGV. The V end lost 5 bases, the J end lost 8 bases, and 16 bases lay between the germline ends. CDR3 sequence: CASSPLYENDEQFF. For the CDR3, the DNA is TGTGCCAGCAGCCCCCTTTACGAGAACGATGAGCAGTTCTTC.